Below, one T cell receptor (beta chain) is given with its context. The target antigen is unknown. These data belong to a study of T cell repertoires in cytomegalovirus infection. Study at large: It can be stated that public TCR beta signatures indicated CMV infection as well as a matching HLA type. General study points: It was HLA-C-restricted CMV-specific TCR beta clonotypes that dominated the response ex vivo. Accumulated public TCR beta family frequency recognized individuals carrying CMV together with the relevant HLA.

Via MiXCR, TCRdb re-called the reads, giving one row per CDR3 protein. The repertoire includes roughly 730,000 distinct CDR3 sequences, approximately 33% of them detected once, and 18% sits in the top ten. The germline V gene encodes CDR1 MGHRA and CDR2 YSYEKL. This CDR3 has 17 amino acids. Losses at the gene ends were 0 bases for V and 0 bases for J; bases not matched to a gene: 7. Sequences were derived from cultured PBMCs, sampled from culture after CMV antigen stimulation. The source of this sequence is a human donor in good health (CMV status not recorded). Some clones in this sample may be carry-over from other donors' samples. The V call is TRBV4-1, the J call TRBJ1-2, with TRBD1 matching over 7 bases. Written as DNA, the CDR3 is TGCGCCAGCAGCCAAGAGAGGACAGGCCTATCTAACTATGGCTACACCTTC. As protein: CASSQERTGLSNYGYTF.